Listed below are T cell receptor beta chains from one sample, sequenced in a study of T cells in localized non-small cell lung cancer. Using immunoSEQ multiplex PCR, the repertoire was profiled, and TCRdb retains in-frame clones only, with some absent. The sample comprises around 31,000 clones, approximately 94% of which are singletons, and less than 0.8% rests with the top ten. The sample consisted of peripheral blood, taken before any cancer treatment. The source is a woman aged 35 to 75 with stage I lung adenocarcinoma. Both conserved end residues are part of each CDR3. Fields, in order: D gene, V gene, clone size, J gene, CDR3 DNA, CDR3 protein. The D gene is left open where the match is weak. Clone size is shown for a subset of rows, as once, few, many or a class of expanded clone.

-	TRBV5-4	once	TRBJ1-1	TGTGCCAGCAGCTTGGGTCTCAGCTTAACTCGTTCGAACACTGAAGCTTTCTTT	CASSLGLSLTRSNTEAFF
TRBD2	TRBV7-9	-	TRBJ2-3	TGTGCCAGCAGCAGCGGGACTAGCGGGAGTATTACAGATACGCAGTATTTT	CASSSGTSGSITDTQYF
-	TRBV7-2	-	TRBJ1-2	TGTGCCAGCAGCTTAAGGGCAGGGTTCCTCTATGGCTACACCTTC	CASSLRAGFLYGYTF
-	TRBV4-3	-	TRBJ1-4	TGCGCCAGCAGCCGTTCAACAGGGCCGTCGGGAAAACTGTTTTTT	CASSRSTGPSGKLFF
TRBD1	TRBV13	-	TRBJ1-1	TGTGCCAGCCAAAGGGGGCGTCTGGGTGAAGCTTTCTTT	CASQRGRLGEAFF
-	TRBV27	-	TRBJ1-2	TGTGCCAGCAGTGATAATGCAGGGTACTATGGCTACACCTTC	CASSDNAGYYGYTF
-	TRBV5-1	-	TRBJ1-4	TGCGCCAGCAGCCTACAGGGTTCTAATGAAAAACTGTTTTTT	CASSLQGSNEKLFF
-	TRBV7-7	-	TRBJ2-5	TGTGCCAGCAGCCGCTGGGGTGAGAAAGAGACCCAGTACTTC	CASSRWGEKETQYF
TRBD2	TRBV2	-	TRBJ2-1	TGTGCCAGCAGGGTTAGCGGGAACTACAATGAGCAGTTCTTC	CASRVSGNYNEQFF
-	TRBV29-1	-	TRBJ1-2	TGCAGCGGTGGACAGACAGACTATGGCTACACCTTC	CSGGQTDYGYTF
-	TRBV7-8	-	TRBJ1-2	TGTGCCAGCAGCTATATTTCTAACTATGGCTACACCTTC	CASSYISNYGYTF
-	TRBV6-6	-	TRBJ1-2	TGTGCCAGCAGTTACTCCGGGGTTAACTATGGCTACACCTTC	CASSYSGVNYGYTF
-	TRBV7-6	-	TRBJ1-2	TGTGCCAGCAGCTCTTTTTCCACCGGGATTGGTGGCTACACCTTC	CASSSFSTGIGGYTF
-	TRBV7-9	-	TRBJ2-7	TGTGCCAGCAGCTTAGGTTTTAGAGGGGGTGTAAGCTACGAGCAGTACTTC	CASSLGFRGGVSYEQYF
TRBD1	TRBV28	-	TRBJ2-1	TGTGCCAGCAGTCGGGACAGGGTGCGTGAGCAGTTCTTC	CASSRDRVREQFF
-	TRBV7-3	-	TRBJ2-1	TGTGCCAGCAGCTCTCAGGGAGAGGGACTGTCCTACAATGAGCAGTTCTTC	CASSSQGEGLSYNEQFF
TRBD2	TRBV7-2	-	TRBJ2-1	TGTGCCAGCAGCTCACATAGCGGGGGGGCACCCTCCTACAATGAGCAGTTCTTC	CASSSHSGGAPSYNEQFF
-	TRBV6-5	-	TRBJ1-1	TGTGCCAGCTCGGGCCAGAACACTGAAGCTTTCTTT	CASSGQNTEAFF
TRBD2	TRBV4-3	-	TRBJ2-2	TGCGCCAGCAGCCCCTCAAGCGGGGGAAACACCGGGGAGCTGTTTTTT	CASSPSSGGNTGELFF
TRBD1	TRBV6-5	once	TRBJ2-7	TGTGCCAGCAGTTACGGGACAGGGACCTACGAGCAGTACTTC	CASSYGTGTYEQYF
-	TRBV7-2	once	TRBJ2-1	TGTGCCAGCCTTTTGGCCGCCAACTCCTACAATGAGCAGTTCTTC	CASLLAANSYNEQFF
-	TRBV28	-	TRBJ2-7	TGTGCCAGCAGTTTATGGGCAAGCGACGAGCAGTACTTC	CASSLWASDEQYF
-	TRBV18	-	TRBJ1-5	TGTGCCAGCTCACCACAGGGGGGCGCGAGCAATCAGCCCCAGCATTTT	CASSPQGGASNQPQHF
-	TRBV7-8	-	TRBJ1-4	TGTGCCAGCAGCTTAGGGACTAATGAAAAACTGTTTTTT	CASSLGTNEKLFF